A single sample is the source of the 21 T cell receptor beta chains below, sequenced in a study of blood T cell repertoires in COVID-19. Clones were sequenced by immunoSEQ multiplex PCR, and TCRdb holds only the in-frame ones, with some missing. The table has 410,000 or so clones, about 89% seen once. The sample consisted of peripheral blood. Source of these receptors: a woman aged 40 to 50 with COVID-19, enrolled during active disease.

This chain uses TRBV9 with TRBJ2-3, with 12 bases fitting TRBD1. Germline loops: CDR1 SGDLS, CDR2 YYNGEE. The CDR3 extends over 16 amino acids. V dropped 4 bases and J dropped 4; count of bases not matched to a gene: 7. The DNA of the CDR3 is TGTGCCAGCAGCTACACCGGGACAGGGGGCGCAGATACGCAGTATTTT. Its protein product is CASSYTGTGGADTQYF.

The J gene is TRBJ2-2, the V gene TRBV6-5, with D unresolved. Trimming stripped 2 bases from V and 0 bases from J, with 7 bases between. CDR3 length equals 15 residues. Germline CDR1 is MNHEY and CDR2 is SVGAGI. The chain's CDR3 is CASSYGLANTGELFF. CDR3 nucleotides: TGTGCCAGCAGTTACGGCCTAGCGAACACCGGGGAGCTGTTTTTT.

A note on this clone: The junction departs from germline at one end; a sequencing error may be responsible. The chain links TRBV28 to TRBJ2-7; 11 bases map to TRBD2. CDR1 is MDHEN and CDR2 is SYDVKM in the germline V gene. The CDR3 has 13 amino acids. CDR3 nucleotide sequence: TGTGCCAGCAGTTTTAATAGCGGGAGGGCCTCATTCTTC. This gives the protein CASSFNSGRASFF. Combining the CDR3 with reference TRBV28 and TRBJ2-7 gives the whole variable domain DVKVTQSSRYLVKRTGEKVFLECVQDMDHENMFWYRQDPGLGLRLIYFSYDVKMKEKGDIPEGYSVSREKKERFSLILESASTNQTSMYLCASSFNSGRASFFGPGTRLTVT.

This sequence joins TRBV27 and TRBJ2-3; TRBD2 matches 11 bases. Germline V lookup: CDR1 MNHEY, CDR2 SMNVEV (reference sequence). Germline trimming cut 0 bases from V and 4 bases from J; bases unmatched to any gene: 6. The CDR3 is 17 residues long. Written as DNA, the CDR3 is TGTGCCAGCAGTTTATCAGCTAGCGGGAGGTGGGCAGATACGCAGTATTTT. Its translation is CASSLSASGRWADTQYF.

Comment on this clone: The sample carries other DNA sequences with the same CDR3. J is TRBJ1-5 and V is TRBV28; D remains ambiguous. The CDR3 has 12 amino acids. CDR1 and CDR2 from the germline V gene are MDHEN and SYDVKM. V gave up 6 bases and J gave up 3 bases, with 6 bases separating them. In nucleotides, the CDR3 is TGTGCCAGCAGCTCTGTCAATCAGCCCCAGCATTTT. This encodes CASSSVNQPQHF.

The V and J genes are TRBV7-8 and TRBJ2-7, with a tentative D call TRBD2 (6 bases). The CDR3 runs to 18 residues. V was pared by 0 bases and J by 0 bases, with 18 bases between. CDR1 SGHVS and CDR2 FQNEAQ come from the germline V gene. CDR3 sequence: CASSLAPTSGVGSYEQYF. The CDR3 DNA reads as TGTGCCAGCAGCTTAGCGCCCACGTCGGGGGTTGGCTCCTACGAGCAGTACTTC.

The CDR3 coding sequence is TGTGCCAGCAGTTCAGGGCAGGGGGCCAACGTCCTGACTTTC. Protein: CASSSGQGANVLTF. The gene calls are TRBV2 and TRBJ2-6; D perhaps matches TRBD1 (5 bases). The CDR3 covers 14 residues. Germline CDR1 is SNHLY and CDR2 is FYNNEI. V gave up 5 bases and J gave up 4 bases, with 9 bases separating them.

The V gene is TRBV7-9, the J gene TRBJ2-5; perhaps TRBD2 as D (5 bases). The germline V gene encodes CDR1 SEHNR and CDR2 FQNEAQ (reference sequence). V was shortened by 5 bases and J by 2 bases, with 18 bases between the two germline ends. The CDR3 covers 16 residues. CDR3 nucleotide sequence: TGTGCCAGCAGCGTTCAAACTAGAAACCTTCAAGAGACCCAGTACTTC. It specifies CASSVQTRNLQETQYF.

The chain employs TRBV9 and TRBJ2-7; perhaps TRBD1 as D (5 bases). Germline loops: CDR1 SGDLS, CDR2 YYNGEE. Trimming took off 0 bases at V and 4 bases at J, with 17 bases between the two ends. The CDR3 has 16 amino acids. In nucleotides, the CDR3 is TGTGCCAGCAGCGTAGGCCAGGCAGGGCGGTTGTACGAGCAGTACTTC. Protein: CASSVGQAGRLYEQYF.

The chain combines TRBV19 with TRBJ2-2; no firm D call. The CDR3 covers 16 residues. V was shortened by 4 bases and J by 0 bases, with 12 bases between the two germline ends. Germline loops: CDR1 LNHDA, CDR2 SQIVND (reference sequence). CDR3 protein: CASSTPRSPNTGELFF. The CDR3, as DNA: TGTGCCAGTAGTACTCCTAGAAGCCCGAACACCGGGGAGCTGTTTTTT.

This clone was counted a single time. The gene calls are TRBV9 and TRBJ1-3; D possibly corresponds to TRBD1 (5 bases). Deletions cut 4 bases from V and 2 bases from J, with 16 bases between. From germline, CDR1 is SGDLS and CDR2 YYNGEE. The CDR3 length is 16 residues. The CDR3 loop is CASSSLFQGPGNTIYF. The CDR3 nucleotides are TGTGCCAGCAGCAGTCTCTTTCAGGGCCCTGGAAACACCATATATTTT.

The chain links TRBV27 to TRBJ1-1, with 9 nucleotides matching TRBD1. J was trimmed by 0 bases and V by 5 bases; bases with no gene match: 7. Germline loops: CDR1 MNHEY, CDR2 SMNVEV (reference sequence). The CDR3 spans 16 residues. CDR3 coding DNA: TGTGCCAGCAGTCGCACGGGACAGGGTTTGAACACTGAAGCTTTCTTT. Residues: CASSRTGQGLNTEAFF.

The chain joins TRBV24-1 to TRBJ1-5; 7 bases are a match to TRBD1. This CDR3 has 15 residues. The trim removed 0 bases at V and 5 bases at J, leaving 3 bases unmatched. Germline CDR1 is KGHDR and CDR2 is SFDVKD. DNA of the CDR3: TGTGCCACCAGTGATTTGCATCAGGGGGATCAGCCCCAGCATTTT. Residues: CATSDLHQGDQPQHF.

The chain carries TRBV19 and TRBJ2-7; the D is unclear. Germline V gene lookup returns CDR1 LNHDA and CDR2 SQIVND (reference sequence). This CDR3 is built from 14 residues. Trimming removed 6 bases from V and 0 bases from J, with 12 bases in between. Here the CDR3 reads CASSRTTSSYEQYF. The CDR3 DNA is TGTGCCAGTAGCCGTACTACGAGCTCCTACGAGCAGTACTTC.

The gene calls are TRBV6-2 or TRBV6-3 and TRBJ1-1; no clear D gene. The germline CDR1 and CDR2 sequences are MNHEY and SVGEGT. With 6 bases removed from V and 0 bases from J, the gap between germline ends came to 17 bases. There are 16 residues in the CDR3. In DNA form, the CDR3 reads TGTGCCAGCAGCCCTCGGGAGGCTAGGATGAACACTGAAGCTTTCTTT. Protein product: CASSPREARMNTEAFF.

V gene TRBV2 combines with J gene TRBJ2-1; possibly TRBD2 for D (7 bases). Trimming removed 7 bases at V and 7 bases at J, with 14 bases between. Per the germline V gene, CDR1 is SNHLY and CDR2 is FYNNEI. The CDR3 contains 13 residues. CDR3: CASISRGGNEQFF. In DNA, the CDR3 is TGTGCCAGCATCAGCAGGGGAGGGAATGAGCAGTTCTTC.

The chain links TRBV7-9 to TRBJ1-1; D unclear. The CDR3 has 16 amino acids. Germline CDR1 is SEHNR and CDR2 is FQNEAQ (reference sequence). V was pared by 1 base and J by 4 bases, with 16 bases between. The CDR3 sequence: CASSLGPVWEATEAFF. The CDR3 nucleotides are TGTGCCAGCAGCTTAGGACCGGTTTGGGAGGCCACTGAAGCTTTCTTT.

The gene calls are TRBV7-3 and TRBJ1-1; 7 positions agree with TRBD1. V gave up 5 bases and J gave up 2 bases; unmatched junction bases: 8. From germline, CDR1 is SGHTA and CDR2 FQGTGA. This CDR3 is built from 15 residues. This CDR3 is CASSAGQPINTEAFF. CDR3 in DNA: TGTGCCAGCAGCGCGGGACAGCCAATAAACACTGAAGCTTTCTTT.

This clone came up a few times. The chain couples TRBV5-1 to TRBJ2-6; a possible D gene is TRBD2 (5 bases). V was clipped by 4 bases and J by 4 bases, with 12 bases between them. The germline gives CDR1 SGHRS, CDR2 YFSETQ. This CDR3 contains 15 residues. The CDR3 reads CASSGGPGGANVLTF. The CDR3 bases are TGCGCCAGCAGCGGAGGCCCGGGGGGGGCCAACGTCCTGACTTTC.

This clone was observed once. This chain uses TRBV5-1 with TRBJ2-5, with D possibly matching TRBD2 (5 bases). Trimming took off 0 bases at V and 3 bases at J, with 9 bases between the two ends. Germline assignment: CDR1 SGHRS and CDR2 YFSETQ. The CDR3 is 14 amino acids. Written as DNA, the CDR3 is TGCGCCAGCAGCTTGGGGGTTAGCGAAGAGACCCAGTACTTC. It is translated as CASSLGVSEETQYF.

CDR3 nucleotides: TGTGCCAGCAGCTTGGCGGGGGGCTCCTACGAGCAGTACTTC. The encoded protein is CASSLAGGSYEQYF. V is TRBV5-4 and J is TRBJ2-7; TRBD2 matches at 7 bases. The CDR3 is 14 amino acids. Germline-derived CDR1 and CDR2 are SGHNT and YYREEE (reference sequence). V gave up 0 bases and J gave up 0 bases; unmatched junction bases: 0.